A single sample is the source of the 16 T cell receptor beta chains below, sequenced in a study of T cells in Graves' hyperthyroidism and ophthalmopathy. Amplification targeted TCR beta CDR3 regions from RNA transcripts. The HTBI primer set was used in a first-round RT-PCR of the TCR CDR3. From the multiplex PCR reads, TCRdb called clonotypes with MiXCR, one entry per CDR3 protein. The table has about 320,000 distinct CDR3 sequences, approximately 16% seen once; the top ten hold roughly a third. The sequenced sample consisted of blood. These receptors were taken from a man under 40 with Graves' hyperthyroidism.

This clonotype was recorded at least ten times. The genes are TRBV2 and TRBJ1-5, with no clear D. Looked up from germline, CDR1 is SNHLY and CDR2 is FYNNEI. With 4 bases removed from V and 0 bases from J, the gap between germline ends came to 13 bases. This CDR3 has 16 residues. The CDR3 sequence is CASSAARAYSNQPQHF. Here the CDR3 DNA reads TGTGCCAGCAGTGCGGCTAGGGCCTATAGCAATCAGCCCCAGCATTTT.

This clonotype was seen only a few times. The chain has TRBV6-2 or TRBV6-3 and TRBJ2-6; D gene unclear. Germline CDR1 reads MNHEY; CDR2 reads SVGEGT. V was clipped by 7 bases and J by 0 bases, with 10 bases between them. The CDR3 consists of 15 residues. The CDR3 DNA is TGTGCCAGCACCGGATCGATCTCTGGGGCCAACGTCCTGACTTTC. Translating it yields CASTGSISGANVLTF.

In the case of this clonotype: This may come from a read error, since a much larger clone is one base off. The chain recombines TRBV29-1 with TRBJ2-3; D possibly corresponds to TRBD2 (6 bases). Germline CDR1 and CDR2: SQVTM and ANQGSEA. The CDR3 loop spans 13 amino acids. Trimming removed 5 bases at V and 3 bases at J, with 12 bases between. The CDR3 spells CSVPPSVTDTQYF. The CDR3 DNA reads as TGCAGCGTTCCGCCTAGCGTTACAGATACGCAGTATTTT.

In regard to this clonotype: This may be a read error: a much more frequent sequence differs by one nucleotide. The CDR3 DNA sequence: TGTGCCAGCGGGGCCCCCAGCGTCGGTGGCGAGCAGTACTTC. As protein: CASGAPSVGGEQYF. The chain combines TRBV2 with TRBJ2-7; maybe TRBD1 (5 bases). Germline V gene data show CDR1 as SNHLY and CDR2 as FYNNEI. The CDR3 length is 14 residues. Trimming left V 8 bases short and J 6 bases short, with 20 bases between.

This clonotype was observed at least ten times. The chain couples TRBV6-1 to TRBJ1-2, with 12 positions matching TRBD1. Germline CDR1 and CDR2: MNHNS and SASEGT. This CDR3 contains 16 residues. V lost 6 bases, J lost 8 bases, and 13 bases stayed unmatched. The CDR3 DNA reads TGTGCCAGCAGAGAGCCGGGACAGGGGGCCCAGGGGGGCTACACCTTC. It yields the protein CASREPGQGAQGGYTF.

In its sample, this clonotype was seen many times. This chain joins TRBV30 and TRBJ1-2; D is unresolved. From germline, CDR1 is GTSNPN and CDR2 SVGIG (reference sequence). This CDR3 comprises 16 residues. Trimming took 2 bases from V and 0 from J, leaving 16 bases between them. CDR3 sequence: CAWSLLRYSSNYGYTF. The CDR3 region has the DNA TGTGCCTGGAGTCTTCTACGGTACTCCTCTAACTATGGCTACACCTTC.

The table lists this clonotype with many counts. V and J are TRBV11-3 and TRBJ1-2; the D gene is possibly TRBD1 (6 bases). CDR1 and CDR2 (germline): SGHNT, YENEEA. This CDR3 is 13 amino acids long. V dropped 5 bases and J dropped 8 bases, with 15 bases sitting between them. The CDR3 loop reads CASSPRGGQGYTF. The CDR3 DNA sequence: TGTGCCAGCAGCCCTCGAGGGGGGCAAGGCTACACCTTC.

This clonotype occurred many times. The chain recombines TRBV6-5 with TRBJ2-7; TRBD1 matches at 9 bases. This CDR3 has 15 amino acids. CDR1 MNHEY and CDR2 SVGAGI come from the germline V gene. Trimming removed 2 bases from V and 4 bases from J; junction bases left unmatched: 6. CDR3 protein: CASSYGGQGQYEQYF. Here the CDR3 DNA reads TGTGCCAGCAGTTACGGGGGACAGGGTCAGTACGAGCAGTACTTC.

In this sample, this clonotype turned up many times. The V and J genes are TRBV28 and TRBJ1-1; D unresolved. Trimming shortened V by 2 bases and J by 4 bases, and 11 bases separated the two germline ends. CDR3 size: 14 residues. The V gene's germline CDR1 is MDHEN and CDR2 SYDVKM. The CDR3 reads CASSLRQIRTEAFF. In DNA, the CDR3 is TGTGCCAGCAGTTTACGGCAAATACGCACTGAAGCTTTCTTT.

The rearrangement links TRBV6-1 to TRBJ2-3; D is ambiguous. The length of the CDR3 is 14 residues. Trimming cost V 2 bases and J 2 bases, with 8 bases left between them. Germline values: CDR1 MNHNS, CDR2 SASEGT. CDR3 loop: CASSEWALTDTQYF. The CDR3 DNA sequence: TGTGCCAGCAGTGAATGGGCCCTCACAGATACGCAGTATTTT.

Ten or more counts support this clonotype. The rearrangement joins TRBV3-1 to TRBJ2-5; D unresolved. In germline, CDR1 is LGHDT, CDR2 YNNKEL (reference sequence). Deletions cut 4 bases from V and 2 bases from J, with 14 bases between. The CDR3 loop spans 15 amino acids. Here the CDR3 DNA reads TGTGCCAGCAGCCCCCCTATGGCGCTTCAAGAGACCCAGTACTTC. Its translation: CASSPPMALQETQYF.

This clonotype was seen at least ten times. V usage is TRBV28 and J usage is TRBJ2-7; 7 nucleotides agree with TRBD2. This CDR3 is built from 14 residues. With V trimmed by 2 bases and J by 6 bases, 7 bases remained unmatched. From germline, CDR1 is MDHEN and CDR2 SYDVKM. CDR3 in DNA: TGTGCCAGCAGTTTAGGCGGGAGACTCGGCGAGCAGTACTTC. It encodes CASSLGGRLGEQYF.

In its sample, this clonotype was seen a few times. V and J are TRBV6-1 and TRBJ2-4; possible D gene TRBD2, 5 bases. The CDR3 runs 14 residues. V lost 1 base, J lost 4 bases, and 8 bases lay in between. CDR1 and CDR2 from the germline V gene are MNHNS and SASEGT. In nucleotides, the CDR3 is TGTGCCAGCAGTGAAGGGCCGGGAAAAAACATTCAGTACTTC. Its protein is CASSEGPGKNIQYF.

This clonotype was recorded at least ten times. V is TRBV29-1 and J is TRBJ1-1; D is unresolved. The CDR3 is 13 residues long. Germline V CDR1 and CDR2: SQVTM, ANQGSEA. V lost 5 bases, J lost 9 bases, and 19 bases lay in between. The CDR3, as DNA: TGCAGCGTTTCAGGTAGGGCCACCTACCAAGCTTTCTTT. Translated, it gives CSVSGRATYQAFF.

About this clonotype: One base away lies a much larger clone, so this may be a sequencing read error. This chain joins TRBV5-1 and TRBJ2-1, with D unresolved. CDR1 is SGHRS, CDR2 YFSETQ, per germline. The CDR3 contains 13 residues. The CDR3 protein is CVSSPGRNNEQFF. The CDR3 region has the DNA TGCGTCAGCAGTCCTGGACGGAACAATGAGCAGTTCTTC.

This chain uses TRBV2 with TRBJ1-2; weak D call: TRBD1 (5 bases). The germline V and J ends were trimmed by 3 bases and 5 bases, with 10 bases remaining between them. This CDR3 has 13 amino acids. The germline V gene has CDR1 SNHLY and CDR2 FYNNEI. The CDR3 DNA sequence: TGTGCCAGCAGTGACCCCGGGGGGTATGGCTACACCTTC. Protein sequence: CASSDPGGYGYTF.